The T cell receptor beta chain under discussion was sequenced for a study of blood T cells in healthy people across ages. Overall study findings and caveats: Per million T cells, TCR beta diversity dropped roughly linearly as age increased.

This clonotype was recorded once. Its target is unknown. Then a second PCR, running about 6 to 12 cycles, was carried out with a sample-barcoded 5' primer and a J-beta primer mix. TCRdb ran MiXCR on the 5' RACE reads and lists one entry per CDR3 protein. The data contain around 1,700,000 distinct CDR3 sequences, approximately 28% of them singletons. CDR3 length equals 13 residues. In germline, CDR1 is SEHNR, CDR2 FQNEAQ (reference sequence). V lost 4 bases to trimming and J lost 6 bases, with 11 bases between them. Per sample, no less than 5.5 micrograms of total RNA were extracted. Sample: blood. This TCR was recovered from a woman aged 25 to 39 in good health. The chain carries TRBV7-9 and TRBJ2-3, with D unresolved. In DNA form, the CDR3 reads TGTGCCAGCAGCTCTGAGCCCATCGATACGCAGTATTTT. Its protein is CASSSEPIDTQYF.